This section outlines one TCR beta chain sequence together with its context. Its antigen is still unknown. The record has no base qualities; no much larger clone is one base away. The data derive from a study of T cell changes during pregnancy in multiple sclerosis (dated by TCRdb to between 2018 and 2021). Some background on the complete study: The study looked at changes in the T cell repertoire across pregnancy in women with multiple sclerosis.

Library preparation was by the immunoSEQ multiplex PCR assay. TCRdb retrieved this table from immuneACCESS and kept in-frame rearrangements only. Not all clones are present; in checked studies, unresolved V genes account for under half, and no reason is known for the remainder. For this sample there are about 42,000 clones; 70% to 90% appear just once. The ten largest clones represent 0.75% to 1% of the sample. This receptor was identified in a female donor with multiple sclerosis, enrolled in a pregnancy study. The material was CD4+ T cells from peripheral blood mononuclear cells, obtained after pregnancy.

The nucleotide sequence reads as follows: TGTGCCAGCAGTGTCGCCAGGGGCTATGGCTACACCTTC. Its translation is CASSVARGYGYTF. The chain was built from TRBV2 and TRBJ1-2, with a tentative D gene TRBD1 over 6 matching bases. Trimming at the junction amounts to 4 bases on V and 4 bases on J, and the germline ends lie 10 bases apart. In the germline V gene, CDR1 corresponds to SNHLY and CDR2 to FYNNEI. The CDR3 measures 13 amino acids from cysteine to phenylalanine. CDR3 DNA is the only sequence kept; it has 39 bases, read in frame from the first base.